This TCR beta chain derives from a study of sequential checkpoint blockade in melanoma. Study-wide context: Arm A got nivolumab then ipilimumab; arm B the reverse, 1:1. After both sequences, patients received maintenance nivolumab.

Libraries were prepared by immunoSEQ multiplex PCR; TCRdb keeps only in-frame clonotypes and omits some of them. This sample carries over 20,000 clones, 75% to 90% of them seen once, and the ten largest clones take 25% to 35%. V shed 1 base, J shed 2 bases, and the junction held 2 bases outside the gene matches. Germline V lookup: CDR1 SEHNR, CDR2 FQNEAQ (reference sequence). This CDR3 region has 16 residues. This clone was counted only a few times. Treatment defined: randomized to nivolumab then ipilimumab (arm A) or the reverse (arm B). Patients had received no earlier DNA-damaging chemotherapy. Live CD3+CD8+ CD19− CD56− cells were sorted from PBMCs.

The chain combines TRBV7-9 with TRBJ2-5; 12 nucleotides match TRBD2. Sequencing was performed on CD8+ T cells sorted from blood (inferred from file names), taken from a patient given nivolumab and ipilimumab in sequence. This receptor was identified in a human donor with melanoma. The CDR3 region is CASSLGLAGGQETQYF. CDR3 sequence (DNA): TGTGCCAGCAGCTTAGGCCTAGCGGGAGGGCAAGAGACCCAGTACTTC.